A selection of T cell receptor beta chains follows, all from one sample in a study of cytomegalovirus exposure and HLA in healthy donors. Generated by immunoSEQ multiplex PCR, the TCRdb table keeps only in-frame clones and is missing some. The sample comprises approximately 220,000 clones, around four fifths of which are singletons, and roughly 0.7% rests with the top ten. The material sequenced was PBMCs. The receptor source for this set is a boy aged 2 to 10 in good health and CMV-seronegative. Each CDR3 is given with its conserved first and last residue. D genes are given only for firm matches. Size is omitted from some rows. Given values are once, few, many or a class for expanded clones.

d_call,j_call,v_call,clone_size,cdr3_nt,cdr3_aa
.,TRBJ1-1,TRBV19,once,TGTGCCAGTAGTACCCCCACAGGTCTGAACACTGAAGCTTTCTTT,CASSTPTGLNTEAFF
TRBD2,TRBJ2-7,TRBV7-9,once,TGTGCCAGCAGCACGCGATCGAAGACTAGCGGGACCATCTACGAGCAGTACTTC,CASSTRSKTSGTIYEQYF
TRBD2,TRBJ2-7,TRBV5-1,few,TGCGCCAGCAGAAACGGACTAGCGGGCTCCTACGAGCAGTACTTC,CASRNGLAGSYEQYF
TRBD1,TRBJ1-1,TRBV10-3,.,TGTGCCATCAGTGAGTCACCAGGGGGCGTCGGGGGAGCTTTCTTT,CAISESPGGVGGAFF
.,TRBJ2-1,TRBV19,.,TGTGCCACCAAGCCGGCCAGCGGTTTATACAATGAGCAGTTCTTC,CATKPASGLYNEQFF
.,TRBJ1-2,TRBV6-5,.,TGTGCCAGCATTAAGGGGGGGGGAAGCTATGGCTACACCTTC,CASIKGGGSYGYTF
.,TRBJ1-2,TRBV19,.,TGTGCCAGTAGTTTAGGGGCTCCTAACTATGGCTACACCTTC,CASSLGAPNYGYTF
TRBD1,TRBJ1-3,TRBV6-6,many,TGTGCCAGCAGTTACGGACAGGGGGGCAACACCATATATTTT,CASSYGQGGNTIYF
TRBD2,TRBJ2-1,TRBV6-4,.,TGTGCCAGCAGTGTCGACCAAGCGGGAGTGGAGATCTTC,CASSVDQAGVEIF
.,TRBJ2-2,TRBV27,.,TGTGCCAGCGGTCTAACCGGGGAGCTGTTTTTT,CASGLTGELFF
TRBD2,TRBJ2-7,TRBV7-2,few,TGTGCCAGCAGCGATACTAGCGGGAGCTCCTACGAGCAGTACTTC,CASSDTSGSSYEQYF
.,TRBJ1-6,TRBV30,.,TGTGCCTGGACCCTACGGGGGGCGCGGGCGGAAAATTCACCCCTCCACTTT,CAWTLRGARAENSPLHF
.,TRBJ2-5,TRBV19,.,TGTGCCAGTAGTATAGGGGGCCGGTGGGAGACCCAGTACTTC,CASSIGGRWETQYF
.,TRBJ1-2,TRBV7-2,.,TGTGCCAGCAGCCCCACTCAGCTACGGGAGGGCTACACCTTC,CASSPTQLREGYTF
.,TRBJ1-2,TRBV29-1,.,TGCAGCGTGGACAAACAGTGGAACTATGGCTACACCTTC,CSVDKQWNYGYTF
.,TRBJ2-1,TRBV5-1,.,TGCGCCAGCAGCGAGAAGACAGACAGCTCCTACAATGAGCAGTTCTTC,CASSEKTDSSYNEQFF
.,TRBJ2-7,TRBV9,once,TGTGCCAGCAGCCTGGGGGCAGGCGAGCAGTACTTC,CASSLGAGEQYF
TRBD1,TRBJ1-1,TRBV7-2,.,TGTGCCAGCAGCTCCCGACAGGGGAGGGTGGCTTTCTTT,CASSSRQGRVAFF
TRBD2,TRBJ2-1,TRBV5-1,.,TGCGCCAGCAGCTTGGAGGGACTAGCCAATGAGCAGTTCTTC,CASSLEGLANEQFF
TRBD1,TRBJ1-6,TRBV7-9,.,TGTGCCAGCAGTCGGGACAGCTATAATTCACCCCTCCACTTT,CASSRDSYNSPLHF
.,TRBJ2-1,TRBV10-1,.,TGCGCCAGCAGTGAGGCAGATTCCTACAATGAGCAGTTCTTC,CASSEADSYNEQFF
.,TRBJ2-5,TRBV19,.,TGTGCCAGTAGTTGGACAGCTAAAGAGACCCAGTACTTC,CASSWTAKETQYF
TRBD2,TRBJ2-5,TRBV7-2,.,TGTGCCAGCAGCTTCGGACTAGCGGGAGGGCCCAGGGAGACCCAGTACTTC,CASSFGLAGGPRETQYF
TRBD1,TRBJ1-1,TRBV10-1,.,TGCGCCAGCGGACAGGGCGGCACTGAAGCTTTCTTT,CASGQGGTEAFF
.,TRBJ2-1,TRBV10-3,.,TGTGCCATCAGTACAAGCGGTTACAATGAGCAGTTCTTC,CAISTSGYNEQFF
.,TRBJ2-7,TRBV11-1,.,TGTGCCAGCAGCTTAATCGGATCCGGCGGTCTCTACGAGCAGTACTTC,CASSLIGSGGLYEQYF
.,TRBJ2-5,TRBV27,.,TGTGCCAGCAGTTTTACGGGGGGCTCGGAGACCCAGTACTTC,CASSFTGGSETQYF
TRBD1,TRBJ2-7,TRBV9,once,TGTGCCAGCAGCGGACAGGGTTCGGACTACGAGCAGTACTTC,CASSGQGSDYEQYF
.,TRBJ2-5,TRBV4-1,.,TGCGCCAGCAGCCACGAATCAGAAGAGACCCAGTACTTC,CASSHESEETQYF
.,TRBJ2-7,TRBV9,.,TGTGCCAGCAGCGTAGGTCCCAACAACGAGCAGTACTTC,CASSVGPNNEQYF
.,TRBJ1-1,TRBV5-1,few,TGCGCCAGCAGCTTCCAGGGAACGGACACTGAAGCTTTCTTT,CASSFQGTDTEAFF